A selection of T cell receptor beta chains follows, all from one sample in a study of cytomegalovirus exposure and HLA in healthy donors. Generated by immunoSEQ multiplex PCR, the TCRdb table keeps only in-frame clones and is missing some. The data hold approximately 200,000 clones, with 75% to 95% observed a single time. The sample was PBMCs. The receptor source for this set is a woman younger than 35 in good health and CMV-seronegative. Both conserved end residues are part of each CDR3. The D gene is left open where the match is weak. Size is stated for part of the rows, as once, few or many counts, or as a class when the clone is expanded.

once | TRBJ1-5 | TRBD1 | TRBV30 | TGTGCCTGGTCACAGGGGGCTTCGGACGATCAGCCCCAGCATTTT | CAWSQGASDDQPQHF
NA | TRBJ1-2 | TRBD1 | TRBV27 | TGTGCCAGCAGTTTTAACAGGGGGTTCTATGGCTACACCTTC | CASSFNRGFYGYTF
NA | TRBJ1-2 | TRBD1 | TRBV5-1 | TGCGCCAGCAGCTTGGAACTACTGACAGGGTCGGATGGCTACACCTTC | CASSLELLTGSDGYTF
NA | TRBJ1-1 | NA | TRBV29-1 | TGCAGCGCCGTACAGCAGCGGGGTGAAGCTTTCTTT | CSAVQQRGEAFF
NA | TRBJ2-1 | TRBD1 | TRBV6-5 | TGTGCCAGCAGCCTGCCGGGCAGGGGGTACAATGAGCAGTTCTTC | CASSLPGRGYNEQFF
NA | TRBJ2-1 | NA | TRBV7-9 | TGTGCCAGCCAAAAGGGCGGGGATAACAATGAGCAGTTCTTC | CASQKGGDNNEQFF
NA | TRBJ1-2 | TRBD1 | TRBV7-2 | TGTGCCAGCAGCTTTAGACAGGGTCAGAGCTACACCTTC | CASSFRQGQSYTF
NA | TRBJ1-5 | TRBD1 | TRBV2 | TGTGCCAGCAGCGGACAGGCCGGGATTAGCAATCAGCCCCAGCATTTT | CASSGQAGISNQPQHF
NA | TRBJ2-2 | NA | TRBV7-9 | TGTGCCAGCAGCTTAGAGGGAGGCGGGGAGCTGTTTTTT | CASSLEGGGELFF
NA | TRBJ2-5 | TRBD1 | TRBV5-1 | TGCGCCAGCAGCTTCGGGACAGGGGTTAAAGAGACCCAGTACTTC | CASSFGTGVKETQYF
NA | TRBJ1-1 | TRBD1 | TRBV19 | TGTGCCAGTAGTATATCCAGGGGGCAAACTGAAGCTTTCTTT | CASSISRGQTEAFF
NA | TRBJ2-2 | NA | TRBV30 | TGTGCCTGGAGTGACAGAGAGGAGCTGTTTTTT | CAWSDREELFF
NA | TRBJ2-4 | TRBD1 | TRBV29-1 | TGCAGCGTGGACGGACAGGGGGGAAACATTCAGTACTTC | CSVDGQGGNIQYF
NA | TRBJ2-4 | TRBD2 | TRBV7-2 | TGTGCCAGCAGCTTGAGCGGGAGGAGGAACATTCAGTACTTC | CASSLSGRRNIQYF
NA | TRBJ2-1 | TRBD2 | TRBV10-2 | TGCGCCAGCAGCGCGGGAGCAGGGGAGCAGTTCTTC | CASSAGAGEQFF
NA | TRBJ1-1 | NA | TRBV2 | TGTGCCACCTCGACCCCGCGGAGTGAAGCTTTCTTT | CATSTPRSEAFF
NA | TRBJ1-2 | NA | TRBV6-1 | TGTGCCAGCACCTACTATGGCTACACCTTC | CASTYYGYTF
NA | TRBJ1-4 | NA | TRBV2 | TGTGCCAGCAGTGAAGCGGGGAGGGTTGGTGAAAAACTGTTTTTT | CASSEAGRVGEKLFF
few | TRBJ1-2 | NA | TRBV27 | TGTGCCAGCAGGCCCAGTCCGAACTATGGCTACACCTTC | CASRPSPNYGYTF
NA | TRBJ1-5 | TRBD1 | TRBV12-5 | TGTGCTAGTGGTTTGGTCGGACAGGGATATAGCAATCAGCCCCAGCATTTT | CASGLVGQGYSNQPQHF
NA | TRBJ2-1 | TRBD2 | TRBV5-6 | TGTGCCAGCAGCACCGTTACTAGCGGGACTTACAATGAGCAGTTCTTC | CASSTVTSGTYNEQFF
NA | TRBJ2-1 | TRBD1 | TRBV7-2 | TGTGCCAGCAGTGGTTGGACAGGCGGCTACAATGAGCAGTTCTTC | CASSGWTGGYNEQFF
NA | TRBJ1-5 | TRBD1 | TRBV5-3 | TGTGCCAGGCACAGGGGGCTCAATCAGCCCCAGCATTTT | CARHRGLNQPQHF
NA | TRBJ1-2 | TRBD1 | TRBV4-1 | TGCGCCAGCAGCCAAGATCTACAGGGGGGCGACTATGGCTACACCTTC | CASSQDLQGGDYGYTF
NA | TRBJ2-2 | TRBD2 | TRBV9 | TGTGCCAGCAGCGCCCCCTCGCCTAGCGGGAGTCCGAGAACCGGGGAGCTGTTTTTT | CASSAPSPSGSPRTGELFF
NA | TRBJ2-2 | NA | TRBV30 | TGTGCCTGGAGAGAAGAGAGGTTCGGTAGCACCGGGGAGCTGTTTTTT | CAWREERFGSTGELFF
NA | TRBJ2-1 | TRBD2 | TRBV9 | TGTGCCAGCAGCCCCACTGGCCTAGCGGGGAATGAGCAGTTCTTC | CASSPTGLAGNEQFF
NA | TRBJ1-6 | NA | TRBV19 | TGTGCCAGTAGTATAGGGAGCTCCTATAATTCACCCCTCCACTTT | CASSIGSSYNSPLHF
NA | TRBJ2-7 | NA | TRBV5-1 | TGCGCCAGCAGCTTGGATATAGCGGTCGCGAGCTCCTACGAGCAGTACTTC | CASSLDIAVASSYEQYF
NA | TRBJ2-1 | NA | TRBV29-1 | TGCAGCGTTTCGAGGGTTTCGGACAATGAGCAGTTCTTC | CSVSRVSDNEQFF
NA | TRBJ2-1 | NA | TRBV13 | TGTGCCAGCAGCTTATCGGCGGGAATGGTCAGCGAGCAGTTCTTC | CASSLSAGMVSEQFF
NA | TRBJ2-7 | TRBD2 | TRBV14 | TGTGCCACCTCTAGCGGCTCCTACGAGCAGTACTTC | CATSSGSYEQYF
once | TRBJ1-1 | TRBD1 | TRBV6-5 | TGTGCCAGCAGTTTCCGGGACAGGGAGTTGTTCTTT | CASSFRDRELFF
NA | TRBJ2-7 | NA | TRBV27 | TGTGCCAGCAGTTTACTACAGCCCTACGAGCAGTACTTC | CASSLLQPYEQYF
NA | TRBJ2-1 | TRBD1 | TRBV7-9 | TGTGCCAGCAGTTCGGACAGGGCTCCGTACAATGAGCAGTTCTTC | CASSSDRAPYNEQFF
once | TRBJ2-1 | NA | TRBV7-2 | TGTGCCAGCAGCCGACGGAGCGGTGCCCACAATGAGCAGTTCTTC | CASSRRSGAHNEQFF
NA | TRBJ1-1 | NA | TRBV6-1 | TGTGCCAGCATAAGGGGAGAAGCTTTCTTT | CASIRGEAFF
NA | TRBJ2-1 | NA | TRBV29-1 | TGCAGCACCCGGGGCTACAATGAGCAGTTCTTC | CSTRGYNEQFF
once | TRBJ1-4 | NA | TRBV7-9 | TGTGCCAGCAGCCGTAGAGGTTCGGATGAAAAACTGTTTTTT | CASSRRGSDEKLFF
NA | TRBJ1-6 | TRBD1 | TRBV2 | TGTGCCAGCAAGGGAACCGGTAAGGACAGGAGAAATTCACCCCTCCACTTT | CASKGTGKDRRNSPLHF